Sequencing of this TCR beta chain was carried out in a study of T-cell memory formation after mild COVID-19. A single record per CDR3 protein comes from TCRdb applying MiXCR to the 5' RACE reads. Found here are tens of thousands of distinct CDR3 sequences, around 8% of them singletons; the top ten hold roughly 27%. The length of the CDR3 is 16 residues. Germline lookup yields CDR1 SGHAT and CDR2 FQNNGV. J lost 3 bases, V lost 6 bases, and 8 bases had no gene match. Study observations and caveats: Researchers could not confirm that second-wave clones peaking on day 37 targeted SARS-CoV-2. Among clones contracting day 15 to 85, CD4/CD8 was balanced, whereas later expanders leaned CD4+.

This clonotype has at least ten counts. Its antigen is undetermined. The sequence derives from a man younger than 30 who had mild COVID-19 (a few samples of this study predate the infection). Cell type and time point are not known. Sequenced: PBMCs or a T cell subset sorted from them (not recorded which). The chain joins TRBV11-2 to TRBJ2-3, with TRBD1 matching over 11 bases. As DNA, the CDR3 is TGTGCCAGCAGTCACGGACAGGGGGCTGTGACAGATACGCAGTATTTT. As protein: CASSHGQGAVTDTQYF.